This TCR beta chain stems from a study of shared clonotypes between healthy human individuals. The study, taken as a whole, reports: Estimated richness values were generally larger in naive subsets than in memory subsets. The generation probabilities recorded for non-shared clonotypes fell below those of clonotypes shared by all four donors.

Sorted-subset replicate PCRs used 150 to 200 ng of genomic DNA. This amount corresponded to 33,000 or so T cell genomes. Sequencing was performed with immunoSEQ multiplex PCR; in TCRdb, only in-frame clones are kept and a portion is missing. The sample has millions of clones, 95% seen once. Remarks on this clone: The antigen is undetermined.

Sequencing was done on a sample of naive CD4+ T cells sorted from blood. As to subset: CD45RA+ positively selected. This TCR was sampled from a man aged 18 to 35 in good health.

The CDR3 DNA follows: TGTGCCAGCAGTTACTCGTGGGGGGACACCGGGGAGCTGTTTTTT. It yields the protein CASSYSWGDTGELFF. This chain links TRBV6-5 with TRBJ2-2; D is possibly TRBD2 (6 bases). This CDR3 region has 15 residues. V lost 0 bases, J lost 3 bases, and 8 bases lay in between. Germline loops: CDR1 MNHEY, CDR2 SVGAGI.